This TCR beta chain was obtained from a study of blood T cell repertoires in COVID-19. Generated by immunoSEQ multiplex PCR, the TCRdb table keeps only in-frame clones and is missing some. The sample carries about 26,000 clones, around 90% recorded once. What was sequenced was peripheral blood. This TCR was recovered from a man in his 70s with active COVID-19.

The CDR3 protein is CASTPHTF. The CDR3 bases are TGTGCCAGCACCCCTCACACCTTC. V gene TRBV7-9 combines with J gene TRBJ1-2; D remains unclear. There are 8 residues in the CDR3. The germline V gene encodes CDR1 SEHNR and CDR2 FQNEAQ (reference sequence). V was pared by 7 bases and J by 12 bases, with 6 bases between.